The clone carrying this T cell receptor beta chain was recorded once. This sample was included in a study of blood T cell repertoires in COVID-19. Study-level information: T cells, B-cell-depleted T cells, or PBMCs provided the cDNA or gDNA that served as material.

CDR3 size: 18 residues. The germline V gene encodes CDR1 SGHRS and CDR2 YFSETQ. J was trimmed by 5 bases and V by 1 base; bases with no gene match: 9. Followed over time, Seattle patients had been enrolled while infection was active. Original handling: Nucleated cell number was recorded as an estimate derived from reference gene primer amplification. The method was immunoSEQ multiplex PCR; TCRdb's version includes in-frame clones alone and lacks a portion of them. The DNA was the basis for D and trimming; V, J and clone size are from that table. Among 400,000 or so clones listed, approximately 90% were seen once.

The V gene is TRBV5-1, the J gene TRBJ2-5; 15 bases map to TRBD2. The TCR comes from a young man with COVID-19, enrolled during active disease. The sequenced sample was peripheral blood. CDR3 residues: CASSLFGTSGGRPETQYF. DNA of the CDR3: TGCGCCAGCAGCTTGTTCGGGACTAGCGGGGGGCGGCCGGAGACCCAGTACTTC.